This is a list of T cell receptor beta chains from one sample in a study of shared clonotypes between healthy human individuals. Profiled with immunoSEQ multiplex PCR; TCRdb holds only in-frame clones, not every one. The table shows about 380,000 clones, with around 96% occurring only once. Sequenced input: memory CD8+ T cells sorted from blood. These receptors all come from a young man in good health. CDR3s include the opening cysteine and the closing phenylalanine or tryptophan. The D gene is left open where the match is weak. Clone size is not always given. Where it is, it says once, few, many or a class for expanded clones.

V: TRBV4-2
J: TRBJ2-7
D: NA
size: NA
DNA: TGTGCCAGCAGCCAAGATCTAGCGAGGGAGCAGTACTTC
CDR3: CASSQDLAREQYF

V: TRBV5-1
J: TRBJ2-7
D: TRBD2
size: NA
DNA: TGCGCCAGCAGCTTGGTCGCGGGAGAGGTATACGAGCAGTACTTC
CDR3: CASSLVAGEVYEQYF

V: TRBV5-1
J: TRBJ1-4
D: NA
size: NA
DNA: TGCGCCAGCAGCCCGACCCACCCTTCTGCTAATGAAAAACTGTTTTTT
CDR3: CASSPTHPSANEKLFF

V: TRBV29-1
J: TRBJ1-2
D: NA
size: NA
DNA: TGCAGCGTTGAGAACTATGGCTACACCTTC
CDR3: CSVENYGYTF

V: TRBV5-1
J: TRBJ1-2
D: NA
size: NA
DNA: TGCGCCAGCAGCCCGGTGGGGGACTATGGCTACACCTTC
CDR3: CASSPVGDYGYTF

V: TRBV12-5
J: TRBJ2-1
D: TRBD1
size: once
DNA: TGTGCTAGTGGTTTGAGTCCCGGGACAGGGGGCGTGAATGAGCAGTTCTTC
CDR3: CASGLSPGTGGVNEQFF

V: TRBV29-1
J: TRBJ2-3
D: NA
size: NA
DNA: TGCAGCGTTGAAAGATCCAGCGCCTACACAGATACGCAGTATTTT
CDR3: CSVERSSAYTDTQYF

V: TRBV7-2
J: TRBJ2-7
D: NA
size: NA
DNA: TGTGCCAGCAGCTTAGGTGTATCCCCCTACGAGCAGTACTTC
CDR3: CASSLGVSPYEQYF

V: TRBV28
J: TRBJ1-4
D: TRBD1
size: NA
DNA: TGTGCCAGCAGCCCAGGGACAGGGCCAAATGAAAAACTGTTTTTT
CDR3: CASSPGTGPNEKLFF

V: TRBV28
J: TRBJ2-7
D: NA
size: few
DNA: TGTGCCAGCAGTGGACATCTCTCCTACGAGCAGTACTTC
CDR3: CASSGHLSYEQYF

V: TRBV4-2
J: TRBJ2-3
D: TRBD2
size: once
DNA: TGTGCCAGCAGCCAAGATGGGCTAGCGGGAACCCGAACAGATACGCAGTATTTT
CDR3: CASSQDGLAGTRTDTQYF

V: TRBV19
J: TRBJ2-7
D: NA
size: NA
DNA: TGTGCCAGTAGTATTAGGCGGTCCTACGAGCAGTACTTC
CDR3: CASSIRRSYEQYF

V: TRBV13
J: TRBJ2-5
D: TRBD1
size: once
DNA: TGTGCCAGCAGCGGACGGGACAGCCAAGAGACCCAGTACTTC
CDR3: CASSGRDSQETQYF

V: TRBV11-2
J: TRBJ2-3
D: TRBD2
size: NA
DNA: TGTGCCAGCAGCTTAGCGCCTAGCGGGAGAGGCACAGATACGCAGTATTTT
CDR3: CASSLAPSGRGTDTQYF

V: TRBV28
J: TRBJ1-5
D: TRBD1
size: NA
DNA: TGTGCCAGGCGGGACAGGGGACACAATCAGCCCCAGCATTTT
CDR3: CARRDRGHNQPQHF

V: TRBV19
J: TRBJ2-1
D: TRBD2
size: NA
DNA: TGTGCCAGTAGTAGAATGGGAGGCGGGAGGGAGTTCTTC
CDR3: CASSRMGGGREFF

V: TRBV5-1
J: TRBJ1-4
D: NA
size: NA
DNA: TGCGCCAGCAGCTTCAGGGGTACTAATGAAAAACTGTTTTTT
CDR3: CASSFRGTNEKLFF

V: TRBV5-1
J: TRBJ2-3
D: TRBD2
size: once
DNA: TGCGCCAGCAGCTTGGCTAGCGGGAAGGACACAGATACGCAGTATTTT
CDR3: CASSLASGKDTDTQYF

V: TRBV7-2
J: TRBJ2-3
D: TRBD2
size: NA
DNA: TGTGCCAGCAGCTTAATACTAGCGGGAACAGATACGCAGTATTTT
CDR3: CASSLILAGTDTQYF

V: TRBV5-1
J: TRBJ1-5
D: TRBD1
size: NA
DNA: TGCGCCAGCAGCTTGGGACAGGGAGGGAATCAGCCCCAGCATTTT
CDR3: CASSLGQGGNQPQHF

V: TRBV4-1
J: TRBJ2-2
D: NA
size: NA
DNA: TGCGCCAGCAGCCATACACGCTTGGGACTCGGCACCGGGGAGCTGTTTTTT
CDR3: CASSHTRLGLGTGELFF

V: TRBV29-1
J: TRBJ1-1
D: NA
size: NA
DNA: TGCAGCGTTGCCCGGAGCATAGAAGCTTTCTTT
CDR3: CSVARSIEAFF

V: TRBV14
J: TRBJ1-1
D: TRBD1
size: NA
DNA: TGTGCCAGCAGCCAAGGAGAGGGGGCAGGCACTGAAGCTTTCTTT
CDR3: CASSQGEGAGTEAFF

V: TRBV2
J: TRBJ2-2
D: NA
size: NA
DNA: TGTGCCAGCAGCCCCTGGGTCGGGGAGCTGTTTTTT
CDR3: CASSPWVGELFF

V: TRBV2
J: TRBJ2-1
D: TRBD2
size: NA
DNA: TGTGCCAGCAGCGCTAGCGGACCAAATGAGCAGTTCTTC
CDR3: CASSASGPNEQFF

V: TRBV7-3
J: TRBJ2-1
D: NA
size: NA
DNA: TGTGCCAGCAGCTTAATCGCGAACCTCGACAATGAGCAGTTCTTC
CDR3: CASSLIANLDNEQFF

V: TRBV28
J: TRBJ1-4
D: NA
size: NA
DNA: TGTGCCAGCAGTTCGGACGCTGAAAAACTGTTTTTT
CDR3: CASSSDAEKLFF

V: TRBV5-1
J: TRBJ2-7
D: NA
size: NA
DNA: TGCGCCAGCACCCTTTGGGATCGAGGACACCCTTACGAGCAGTACTTC
CDR3: CASTLWDRGHPYEQYF

V: TRBV18
J: TRBJ2-7
D: NA
size: NA
DNA: TGTGCCAGCTCACGACAGGAACGCGAGCAGTACTTC
CDR3: CASSRQEREQYF

V: TRBV28
J: TRBJ1-1
D: NA
size: NA
DNA: TGTGCCAGCACCCCTGAGTTTGGACATGCTTTCTTT
CDR3: CASTPEFGHAFF

V: TRBV2
J: TRBJ1-4
D: NA
size: once
DNA: TGTGCCAGCAGTGCCCGGAGTGATGAAAAACTGTTTTTT
CDR3: CASSARSDEKLFF

V: TRBV5-5
J: TRBJ2-7
D: NA
size: NA
DNA: TGTGCCAGCAGCTTGGCAGGGCCCTACGAGCAGTACTTC
CDR3: CASSLAGPYEQYF

V: TRBV7-8
J: TRBJ1-2
D: TRBD1
size: NA
DNA: TGTGCCAGCAGCTTGGTAAACAGGGGGCCAGTCTATGGCTACACCTTC
CDR3: CASSLVNRGPVYGYTF

V: TRBV10-3
J: TRBJ1-1
D: NA
size: once
DNA: TGTGCCATCAAGGCGGGGGTAGGGAACACTGAAGCTTTCTTT
CDR3: CAIKAGVGNTEAFF

V: TRBV29-1
J: TRBJ1-3
D: TRBD1
size: NA
DNA: TGCAGCGTTAACGACAGGGGGTATGGAAACACCATATATTTT
CDR3: CSVNDRGYGNTIYF

V: TRBV4-2
J: TRBJ2-7
D: NA
size: NA
DNA: TGTGCCAGCAGCCAAGCCCCGGACGGATCGTCCTACGAGCAGTACTTC
CDR3: CASSQAPDGSSYEQYF